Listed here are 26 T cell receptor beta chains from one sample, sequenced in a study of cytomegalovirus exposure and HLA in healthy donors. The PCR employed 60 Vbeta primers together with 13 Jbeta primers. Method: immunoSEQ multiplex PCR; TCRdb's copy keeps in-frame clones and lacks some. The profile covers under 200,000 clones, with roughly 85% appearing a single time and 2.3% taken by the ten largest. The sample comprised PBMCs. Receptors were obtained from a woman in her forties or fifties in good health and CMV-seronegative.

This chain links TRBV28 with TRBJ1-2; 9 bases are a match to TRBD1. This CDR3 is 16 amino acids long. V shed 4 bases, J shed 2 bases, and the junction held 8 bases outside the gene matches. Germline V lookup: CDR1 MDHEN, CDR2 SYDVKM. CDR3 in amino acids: CASSSLDRGRNYGYTF. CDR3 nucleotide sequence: TGTGCCAGCAGTTCGCTGGACAGGGGACGGAACTATGGCTACACCTTC.

CDR3 region: CASSQVRVNTGELFF. In DNA, the CDR3 is TGTGCCAGCAGCCAAGTTCGGGTGAACACCGGGGAGCTGTTTTTT. J is TRBJ2-2 and V is TRBV14; D gene ambiguous. The CDR3 has 15 residues. V was trimmed by 1 base and J by 1 base, leaving 7 bases between them. Germline V gene sequence: CDR1 SGHDN, CDR2 FVKESK.

The chain's CDR3 is CASSQGQGSNYGYTF. The CDR3 DNA reads TGTGCCAGCTCACAAGGACAGGGGTCTAACTATGGCTACACCTTC. The chain uses TRBV18 and TRBJ1-2; 9 positions agree with TRBD1. There are 15 residues in the CDR3. Germline trimming cut 4 bases from V and 0 bases from J; bases unmatched to any gene: 3. Germline loops: CDR1 KGHSH, CDR2 LQKENI.

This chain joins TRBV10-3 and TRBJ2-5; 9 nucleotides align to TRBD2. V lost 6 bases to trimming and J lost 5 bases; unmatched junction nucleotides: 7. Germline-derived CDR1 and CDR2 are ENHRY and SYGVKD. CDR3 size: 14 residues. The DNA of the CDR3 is TGTGCCATCAGGAGTGGTAGCGGGAGCGAGACCCAGTACTTC. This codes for CAIRSGSGSETQYF.

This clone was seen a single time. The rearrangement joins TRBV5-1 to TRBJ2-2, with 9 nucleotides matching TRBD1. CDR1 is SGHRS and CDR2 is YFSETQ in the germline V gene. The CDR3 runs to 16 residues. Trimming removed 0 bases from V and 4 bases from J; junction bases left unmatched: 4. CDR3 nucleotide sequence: TGCGCCAGCAGCTTGGGGGACAGGGAGGCCACCGGGGAGCTGTTTTTT. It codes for CASSLGDREATGELFF.

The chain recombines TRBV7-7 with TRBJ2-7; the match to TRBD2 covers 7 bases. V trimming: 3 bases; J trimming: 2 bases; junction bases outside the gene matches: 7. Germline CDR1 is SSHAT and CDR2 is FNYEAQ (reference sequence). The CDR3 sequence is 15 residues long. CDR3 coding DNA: TGTGCCAGCAGCTTGTCAAGCGGACTAGCCTACGAGCAGTACTTC. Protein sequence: CASSLSSGLAYEQYF. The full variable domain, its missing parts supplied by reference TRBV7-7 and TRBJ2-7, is GAGVSQSPRYKVTKRGQDVTLRCDPISSHATLYWYQQALGQGPEFLTYFNYEAQPDKSGLPSDRFSAERPEGSISTLTIQRTEQRDSAMYRCASSLSSGLAYEQYFGPGTRLTVT.

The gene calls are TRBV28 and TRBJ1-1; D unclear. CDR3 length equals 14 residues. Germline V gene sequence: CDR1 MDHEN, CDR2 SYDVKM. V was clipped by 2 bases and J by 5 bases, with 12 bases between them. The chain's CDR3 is CASSLRPGVTEAFF. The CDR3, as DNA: TGTGCCAGCAGTTTAAGGCCCGGGGTTACTGAAGCTTTCTTT.

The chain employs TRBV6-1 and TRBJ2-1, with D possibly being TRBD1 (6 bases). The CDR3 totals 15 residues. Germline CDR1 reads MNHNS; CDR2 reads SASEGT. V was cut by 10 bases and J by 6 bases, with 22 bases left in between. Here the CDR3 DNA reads TGTGCCACTCACCAGGGGACGCTGGAAGGCAATGAGCAGTTCTTC. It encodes CATHQGTLEGNEQFF.

The CDR3 sequence: CASSLQGKHGYTF. The CDR3 nucleotides read TGTGCCAGCAGCTTACAGGGGAAACATGGCTACACCTTC. The chain couples TRBV7-2 to TRBJ1-2, with a weak D call TRBD1 (6 bases). This CDR3 region has 13 residues. Germline-derived CDR1 and CDR2 are SGHTA and FQGNSA. The V and J ends lost 2 bases and 6 bases respectively, with 10 bases between them. Drawing the rest from reference TRBV7-2 and TRBJ1-2, the complete variable domain is GAGVSQSPSNKVTEKGKDVELRCDPISGHTALYWYRQSLGQGLEFLIYFQGNSAPDKSGLPSDRFSAERTGGSVSTLTIQRTQQEDSAVYLCASSLQGKHGYTFGSGTRLTVV.

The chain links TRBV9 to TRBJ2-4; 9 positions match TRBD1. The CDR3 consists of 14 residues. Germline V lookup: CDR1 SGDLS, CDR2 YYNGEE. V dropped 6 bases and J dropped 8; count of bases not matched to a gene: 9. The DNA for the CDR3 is TGTGCCAGCAACCCACAGGGGGCAGGCGACATTCAGTACTTC. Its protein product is CASNPQGAGDIQYF.

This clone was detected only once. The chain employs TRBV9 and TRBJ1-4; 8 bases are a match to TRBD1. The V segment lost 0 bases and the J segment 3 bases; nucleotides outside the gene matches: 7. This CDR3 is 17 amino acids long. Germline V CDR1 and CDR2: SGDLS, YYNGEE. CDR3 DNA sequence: TGTGCCAGCAGCGTAGATACAGGGGGGATGGCTAATGAAAAACTGTTTTTT. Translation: CASSVDTGGMANEKLFF.

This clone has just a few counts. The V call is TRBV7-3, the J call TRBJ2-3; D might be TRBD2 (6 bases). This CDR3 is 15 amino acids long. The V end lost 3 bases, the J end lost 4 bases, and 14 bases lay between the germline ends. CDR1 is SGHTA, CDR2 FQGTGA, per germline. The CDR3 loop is CASSFGVRGSDTQYF. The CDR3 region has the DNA TGTGCCAGCAGCTTCGGGGTTCGGGGGTCAGATACGCAGTATTTT. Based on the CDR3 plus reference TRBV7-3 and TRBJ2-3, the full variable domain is GAGVSQTPSNKVTEKGKYVELRCDPISGHTALYWYRQSLGQGPEFLIYFQGTGAADDSGLPNDRFFAVRPEGSVSTLKIQRTERGDSAVYLCASSFGVRGSDTQYFGPGTRLTVL.

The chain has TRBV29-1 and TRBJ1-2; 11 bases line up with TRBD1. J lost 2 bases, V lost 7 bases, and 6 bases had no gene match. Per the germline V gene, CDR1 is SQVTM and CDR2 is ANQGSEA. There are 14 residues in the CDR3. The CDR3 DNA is TGCAGCGACCGGGACAGGGGGGTAAACTATGGCTACACCTTC. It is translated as CSDRDRGVNYGYTF.

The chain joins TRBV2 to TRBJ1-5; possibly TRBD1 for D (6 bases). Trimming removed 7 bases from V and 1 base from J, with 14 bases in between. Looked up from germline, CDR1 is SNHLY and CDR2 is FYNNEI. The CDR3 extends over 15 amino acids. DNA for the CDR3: TGTGCCAGCACAGGACAGTCCCTGAGCAATCAGCCCCAGCATTTT. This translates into CASTGQSLSNQPQHF.

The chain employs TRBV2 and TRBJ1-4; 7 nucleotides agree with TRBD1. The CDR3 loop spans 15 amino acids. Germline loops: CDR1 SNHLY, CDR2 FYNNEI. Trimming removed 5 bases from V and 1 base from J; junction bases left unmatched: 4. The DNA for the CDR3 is TGTGCCAGCAGTCTTAGACAGGGAACTAATGAAAAACTGTTTTTT. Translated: CASSLRQGTNEKLFF.

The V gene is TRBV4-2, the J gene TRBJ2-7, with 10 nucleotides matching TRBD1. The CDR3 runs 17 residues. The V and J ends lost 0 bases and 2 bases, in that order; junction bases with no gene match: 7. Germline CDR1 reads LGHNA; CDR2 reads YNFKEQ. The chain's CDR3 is CASSQEIGDRGTYEQYF. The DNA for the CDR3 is TGTGCCAGCAGCCAAGAAATAGGGGACAGGGGCACCTACGAGCAGTACTTC.

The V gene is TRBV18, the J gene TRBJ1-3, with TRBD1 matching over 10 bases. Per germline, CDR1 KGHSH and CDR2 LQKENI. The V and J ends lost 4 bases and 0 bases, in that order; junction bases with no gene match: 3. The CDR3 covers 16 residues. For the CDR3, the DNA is TGTGCCAGCTCACTTCGGACAGGGGGCTCTGGAAACACCATATATTTT. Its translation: CASSLRTGGSGNTIYF.

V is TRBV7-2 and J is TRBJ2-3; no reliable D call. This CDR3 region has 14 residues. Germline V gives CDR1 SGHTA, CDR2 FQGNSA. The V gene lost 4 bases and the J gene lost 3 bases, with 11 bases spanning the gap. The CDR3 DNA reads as TGTGCCAGCAGCTCCCGACACGGTACAGATACGCAGTATTTT. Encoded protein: CASSSRHGTDTQYF.

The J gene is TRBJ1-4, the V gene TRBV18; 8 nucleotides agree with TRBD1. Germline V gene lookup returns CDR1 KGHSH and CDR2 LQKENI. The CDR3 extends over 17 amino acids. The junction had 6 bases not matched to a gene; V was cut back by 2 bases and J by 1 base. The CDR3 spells CASSPSGRGQTNEKLFF. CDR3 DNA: TGTGCCAGCTCACCATCTGGCAGGGGGCAAACTAATGAAAAACTGTTTTTT.

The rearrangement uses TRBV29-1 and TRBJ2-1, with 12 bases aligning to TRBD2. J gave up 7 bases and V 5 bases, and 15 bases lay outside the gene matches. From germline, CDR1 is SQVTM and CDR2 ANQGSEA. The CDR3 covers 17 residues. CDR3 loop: CSVRPSAATSGRNEQFF. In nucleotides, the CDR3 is TGCAGCGTTCGTCCAAGTGCCGCGACTAGCGGGAGAAATGAGCAGTTCTTC.

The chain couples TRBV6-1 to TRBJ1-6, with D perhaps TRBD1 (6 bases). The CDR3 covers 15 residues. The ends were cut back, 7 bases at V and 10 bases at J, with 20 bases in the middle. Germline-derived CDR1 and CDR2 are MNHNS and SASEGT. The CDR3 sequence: CASTWETGYISPLHF. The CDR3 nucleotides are TGTGCCAGCACGTGGGAAACAGGGTACATCTCACCCCTCCACTTT.

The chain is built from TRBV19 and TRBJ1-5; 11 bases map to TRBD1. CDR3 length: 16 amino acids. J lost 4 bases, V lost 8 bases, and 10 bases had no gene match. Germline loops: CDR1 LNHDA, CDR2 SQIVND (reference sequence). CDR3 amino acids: CASDDFGTGGNQPQHF. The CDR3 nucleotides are TGTGCCAGTGATGACTTTGGGACAGGGGGTAATCAGCCCCAGCATTTT.

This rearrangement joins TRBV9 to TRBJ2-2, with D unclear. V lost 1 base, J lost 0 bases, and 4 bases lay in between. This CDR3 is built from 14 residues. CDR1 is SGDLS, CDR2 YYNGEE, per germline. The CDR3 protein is CASSVLTNTGELFF. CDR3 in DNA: TGTGCCAGCAGCGTACTAACGAACACCGGGGAGCTGTTTTTT.

CDR3 sequence (DNA): TGTGCCAGCAGCCGTCAACAGGGGGTAGCTTTCTTT. Amino acid sequence: CASSRQQGVAFF. J is TRBJ1-1 and V is TRBV7-9; 8 bases line up with TRBD1. The length of the CDR3 is 12 residues. V was clipped by 5 bases and J by 10 bases; unmatched bases: 6. Germline CDR1 SEHNR, CDR2 FQNEAQ (reference sequence). The full variable domain, with the rest looked up from reference TRBV7-9 and TRBJ1-1, is DTGVSQNPRHKITKRGQNVTFRCDPISEHNRLYWYRQTLGQGPEFLTYFQNEAQLEKSRLLSDRFSAERPKGSFSTLEIQRTEQGDSAMYLCASSRQQGVAFFGQGTRLTVV.

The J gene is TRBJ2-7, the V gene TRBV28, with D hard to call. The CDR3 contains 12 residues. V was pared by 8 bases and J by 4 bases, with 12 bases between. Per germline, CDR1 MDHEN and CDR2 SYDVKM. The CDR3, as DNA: TGTGCCAGCTCGCTGAGAATTTACGAGCAGTACTTC. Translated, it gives CASSLRIYEQYF.

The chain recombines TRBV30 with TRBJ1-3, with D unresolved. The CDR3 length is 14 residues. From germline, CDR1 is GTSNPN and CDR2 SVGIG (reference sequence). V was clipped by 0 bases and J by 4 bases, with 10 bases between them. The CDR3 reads CAWSVGPAGNTIYF. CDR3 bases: TGTGCCTGGAGTGTTGGCCCTGCCGGAAACACCATATATTTT. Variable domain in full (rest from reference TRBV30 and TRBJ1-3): SQTIHQWPATLVQPVGSPLSLECTVEGTSNPNLYWYRQAAGRGLQLLFYSVGIGQISSEVPQNLSASRPQDRQFILSSKKLLLSDSGFYLCAWSVGPAGNTIYFGEGSWLTVV.